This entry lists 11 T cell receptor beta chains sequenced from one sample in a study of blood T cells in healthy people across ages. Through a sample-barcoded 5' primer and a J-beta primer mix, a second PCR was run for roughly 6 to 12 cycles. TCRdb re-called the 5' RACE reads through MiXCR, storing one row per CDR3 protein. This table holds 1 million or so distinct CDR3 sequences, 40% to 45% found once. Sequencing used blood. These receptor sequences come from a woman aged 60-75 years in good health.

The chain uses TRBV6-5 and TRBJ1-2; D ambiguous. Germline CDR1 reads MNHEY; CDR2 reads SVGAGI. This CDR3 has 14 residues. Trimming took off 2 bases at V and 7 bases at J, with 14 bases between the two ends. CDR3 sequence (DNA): TGTGCCAGCAGTTACGGTGGTGGCTCCTCTGGCTACACCTTC. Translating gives CASSYGGGSSGYTF.

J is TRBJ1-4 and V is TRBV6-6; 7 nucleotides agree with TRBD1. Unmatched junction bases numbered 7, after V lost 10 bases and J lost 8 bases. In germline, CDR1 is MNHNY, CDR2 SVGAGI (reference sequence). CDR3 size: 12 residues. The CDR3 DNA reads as TGTGCCACCAGACAGGGTACCGAAAAACTGTTTTTT. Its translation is CATRQGTEKLFF.

CDR3 sequence: CASKSVNEQYF. CDR3 nucleotides: TGTGCCAGCAAGTCAGTAAATGAGCAGTACTTC. This sequence joins TRBV12-3 or TRBV12-4 and TRBJ2-5; D ambiguous. V was trimmed by 7 bases and J by 11 bases, leaving 14 bases between them. CDR3 length equals 11 residues.

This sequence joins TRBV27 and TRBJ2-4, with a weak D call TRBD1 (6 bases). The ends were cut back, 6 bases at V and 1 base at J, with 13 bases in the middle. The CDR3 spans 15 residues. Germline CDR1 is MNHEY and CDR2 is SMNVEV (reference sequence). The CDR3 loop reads CASSRSTGAKNIQYF. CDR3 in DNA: TGTGCCAGCAGCCGCTCGACAGGTGCCAAAAACATTCAGTACTTC.

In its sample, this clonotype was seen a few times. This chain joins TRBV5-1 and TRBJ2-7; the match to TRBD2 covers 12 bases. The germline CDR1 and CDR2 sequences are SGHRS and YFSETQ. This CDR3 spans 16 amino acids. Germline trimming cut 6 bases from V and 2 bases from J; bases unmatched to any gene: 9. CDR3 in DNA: TGCGCCAGCAATCCACGGACTAGCGGGAATACCTACGAGCAGTACTTC. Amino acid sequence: CASNPRTSGNTYEQYF.

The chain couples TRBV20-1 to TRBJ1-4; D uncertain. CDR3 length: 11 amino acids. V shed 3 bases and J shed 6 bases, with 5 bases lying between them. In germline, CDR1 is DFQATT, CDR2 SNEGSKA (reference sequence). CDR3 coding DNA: TGCAGTGCTAGGGACGATGAAAAACTGTTTTTT. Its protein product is CSARDDEKLFF.

CDR3 sequence (DNA): TGTGCCAGCAGTTTAAGGGGGGAGGGGGAGACCCAGTACTTC. This translates into CASSLRGEGETQYF. This chain links TRBV27 with TRBJ2-5; D is possibly TRBD2 (7 bases). CDR3 length: 14 residues. Germline lookup yields CDR1 MNHEY and CDR2 SMNVEV (reference sequence). Trimming cost V 2 bases and J 5 bases, with 12 bases left between them.

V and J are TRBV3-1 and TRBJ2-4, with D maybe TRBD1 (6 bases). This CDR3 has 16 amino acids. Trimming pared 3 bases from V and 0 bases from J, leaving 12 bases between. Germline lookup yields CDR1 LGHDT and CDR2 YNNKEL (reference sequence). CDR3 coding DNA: TGTGCCAGCAGCCACAGGGGAAAGCTAGCCAAAAACATTCAGTACTTC. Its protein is CASSHRGKLAKNIQYF.

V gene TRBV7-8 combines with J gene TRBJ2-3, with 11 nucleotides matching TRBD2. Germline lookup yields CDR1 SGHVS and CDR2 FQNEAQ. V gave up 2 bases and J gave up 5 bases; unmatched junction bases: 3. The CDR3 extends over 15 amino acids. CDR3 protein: CASSLIAGGLDTQYF. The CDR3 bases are TGTGCCAGCAGCTTAATAGCGGGAGGGTTAGATACGCAGTATTTT.

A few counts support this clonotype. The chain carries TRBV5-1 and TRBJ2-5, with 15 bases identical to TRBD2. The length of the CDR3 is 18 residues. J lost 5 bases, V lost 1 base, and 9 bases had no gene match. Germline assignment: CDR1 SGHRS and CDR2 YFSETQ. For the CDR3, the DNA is TGCGCCAGCAGCTTGCTGGGACTAGCGGGAGGAAGTCCGGAGACCCAGTACTTC. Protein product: CASSLLGLAGGSPETQYF.

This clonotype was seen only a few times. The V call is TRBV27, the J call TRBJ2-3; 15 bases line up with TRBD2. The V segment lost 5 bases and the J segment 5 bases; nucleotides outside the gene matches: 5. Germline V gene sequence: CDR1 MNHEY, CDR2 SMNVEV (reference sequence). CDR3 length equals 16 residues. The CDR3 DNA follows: TGTGCCAGCAGTCCTGGGACTAGCGGGAGGAGAGATACGCAGTATTTT. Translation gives CASSPGTSGRRDTQYF.